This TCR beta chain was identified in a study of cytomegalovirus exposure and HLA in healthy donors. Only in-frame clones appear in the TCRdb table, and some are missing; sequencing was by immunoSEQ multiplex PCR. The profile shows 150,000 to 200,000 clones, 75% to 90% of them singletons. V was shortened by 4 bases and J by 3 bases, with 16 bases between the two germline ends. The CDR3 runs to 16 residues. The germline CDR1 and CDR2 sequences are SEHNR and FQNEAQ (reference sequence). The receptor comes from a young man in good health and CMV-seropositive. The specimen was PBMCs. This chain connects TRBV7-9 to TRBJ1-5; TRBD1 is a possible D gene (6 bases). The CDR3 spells CASSSYITGHNQPQHF. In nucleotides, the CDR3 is TGTGCCAGCAGCTCCTACATCACAGGGCACAATCAGCCCCAGCATTTT.